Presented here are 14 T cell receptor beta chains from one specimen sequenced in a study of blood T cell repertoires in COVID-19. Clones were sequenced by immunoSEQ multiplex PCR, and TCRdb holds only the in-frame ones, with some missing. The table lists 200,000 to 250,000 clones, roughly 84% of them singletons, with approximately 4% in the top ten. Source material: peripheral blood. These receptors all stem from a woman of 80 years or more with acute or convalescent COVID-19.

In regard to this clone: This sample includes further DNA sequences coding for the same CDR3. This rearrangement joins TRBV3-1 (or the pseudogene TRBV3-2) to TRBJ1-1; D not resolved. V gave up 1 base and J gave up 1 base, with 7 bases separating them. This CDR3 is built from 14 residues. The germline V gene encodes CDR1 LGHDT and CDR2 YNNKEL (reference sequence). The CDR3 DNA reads TGTGCCAGCAGCCAAGTAGGCGGGAACACTGAAGCTTTCTTT. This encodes CASSQVGGNTEAFF.

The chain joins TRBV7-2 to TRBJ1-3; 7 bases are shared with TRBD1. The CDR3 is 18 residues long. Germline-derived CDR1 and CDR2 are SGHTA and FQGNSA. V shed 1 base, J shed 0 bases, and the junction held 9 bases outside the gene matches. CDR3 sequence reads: CASSLGRPGGRSGNTIYF. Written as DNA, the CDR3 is TGTGCCAGCAGCTTAGGCCGGCCAGGGGGACGCTCTGGAAACACCATATATTTT.

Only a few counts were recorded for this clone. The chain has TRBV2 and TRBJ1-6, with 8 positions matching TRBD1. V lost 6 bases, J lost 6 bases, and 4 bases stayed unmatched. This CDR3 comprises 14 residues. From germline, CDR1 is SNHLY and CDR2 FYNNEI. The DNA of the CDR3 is TGTGCCAGCAGGCCCGGACAGGGTAATTCACCCCTCCACTTT. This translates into CASRPGQGNSPLHF. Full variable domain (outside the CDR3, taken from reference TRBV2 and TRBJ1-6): EPEVTQTPSHQVTQMGQEVILRCVPISNHLYFYWYRQILGQKVEFLVSFYNNEISEKSEIFDDQFSVERPDGSNFTLKIRSTKLEDSAMYFCASRPGQGNSPLHFGNGTRLTVT.

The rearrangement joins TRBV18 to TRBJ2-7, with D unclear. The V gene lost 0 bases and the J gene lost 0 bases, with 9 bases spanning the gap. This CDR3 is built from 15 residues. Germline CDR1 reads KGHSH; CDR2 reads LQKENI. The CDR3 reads CASSPPLLSSYEQYF. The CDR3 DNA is TGTGCCAGCTCACCACCACTGCTGAGCTCCTACGAGCAGTACTTC.

This CDR3 reads CASSSPGGRNHEQYF. In nucleotides, the CDR3 is TGTGCCAGCAGCTCCCCCGGCGGCAGAAACCACGAGCAGTACTTC. The V gene is TRBV7-8, the J gene TRBJ2-7, with D uncertain. Per the germline V gene, CDR1 is SGHVS and CDR2 is FQNEAQ. V lost 4 bases, J lost 5 bases, and 18 bases lay in between. This CDR3 has 15 residues.

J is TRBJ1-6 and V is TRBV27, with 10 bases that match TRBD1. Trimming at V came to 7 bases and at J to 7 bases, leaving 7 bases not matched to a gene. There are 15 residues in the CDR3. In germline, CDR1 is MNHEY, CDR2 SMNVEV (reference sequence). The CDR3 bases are TGTGCCAGCAAGACAGGGGGCACCCCCAATTCACCCCTCCACTTT. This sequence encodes CASKTGGTPNSPLHF.

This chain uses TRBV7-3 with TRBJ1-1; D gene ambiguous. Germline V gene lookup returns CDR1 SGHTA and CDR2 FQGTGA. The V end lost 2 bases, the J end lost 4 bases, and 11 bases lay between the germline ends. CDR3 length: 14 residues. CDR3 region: CASSLAPSGTEAFF. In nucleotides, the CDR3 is TGTGCCAGCAGCTTAGCCCCTTCGGGCACTGAAGCTTTCTTT.

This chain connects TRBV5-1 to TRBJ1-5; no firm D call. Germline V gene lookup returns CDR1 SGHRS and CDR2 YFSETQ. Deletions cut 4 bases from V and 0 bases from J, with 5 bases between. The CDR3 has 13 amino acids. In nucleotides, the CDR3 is TGCGCCAGCAGCGTAGATAGCAATCAGCCCCAGCATTTT. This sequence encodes CASSVDSNQPQHF.

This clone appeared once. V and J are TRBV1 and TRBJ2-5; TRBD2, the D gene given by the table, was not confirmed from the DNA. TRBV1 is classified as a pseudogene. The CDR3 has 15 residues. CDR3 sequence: CTSTRTSSLQETQYF. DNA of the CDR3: TGCACCAGCACCCGGACTAGCTCGTTACAAGAGACCCAGTACTTC.

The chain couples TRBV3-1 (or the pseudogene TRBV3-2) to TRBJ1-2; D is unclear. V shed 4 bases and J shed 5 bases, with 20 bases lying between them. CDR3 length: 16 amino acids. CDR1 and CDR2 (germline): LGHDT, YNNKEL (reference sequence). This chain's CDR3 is CASSPTQRVGFYGYTF. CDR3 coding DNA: TGTGCCAGCAGCCCAACACAGAGGGTGGGGTTTTATGGCTACACCTTC.

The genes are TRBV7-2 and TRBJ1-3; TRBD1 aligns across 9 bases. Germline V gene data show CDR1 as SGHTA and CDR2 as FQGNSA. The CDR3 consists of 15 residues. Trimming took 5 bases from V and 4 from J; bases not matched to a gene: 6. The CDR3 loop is CASSAGDRVGNTIYF. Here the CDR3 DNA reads TGTGCCAGCAGCGCAGGGGACAGGGTGGGAAACACCATATATTTT.

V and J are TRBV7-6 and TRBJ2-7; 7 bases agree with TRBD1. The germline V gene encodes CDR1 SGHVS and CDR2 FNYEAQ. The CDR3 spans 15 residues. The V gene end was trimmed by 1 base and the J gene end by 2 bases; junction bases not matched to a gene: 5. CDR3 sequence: CASSLDRGTTYEQYF. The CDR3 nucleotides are TGTGCCAGCAGCTTAGACAGGGGAACGACCTACGAGCAGTACTTC. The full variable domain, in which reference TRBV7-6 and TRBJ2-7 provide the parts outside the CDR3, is GAGVSQSPRYKVTKRGQDVALRCDPISGHVSLYWYRQALGQGPEFLTYFNYEAQQDKSGLPNDRFSAERPEGSISTLTIQRTEQRDSAMYRCASSLDRGTTYEQYFGPGTRLTVT.

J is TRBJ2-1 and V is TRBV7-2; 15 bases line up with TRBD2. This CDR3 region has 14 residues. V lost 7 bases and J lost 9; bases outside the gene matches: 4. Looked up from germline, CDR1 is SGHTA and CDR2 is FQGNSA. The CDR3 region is CASKEGLAGGEQFF. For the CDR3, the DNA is TGTGCCAGCAAGGAGGGACTAGCGGGGGGTGAGCAGTTCTTC.

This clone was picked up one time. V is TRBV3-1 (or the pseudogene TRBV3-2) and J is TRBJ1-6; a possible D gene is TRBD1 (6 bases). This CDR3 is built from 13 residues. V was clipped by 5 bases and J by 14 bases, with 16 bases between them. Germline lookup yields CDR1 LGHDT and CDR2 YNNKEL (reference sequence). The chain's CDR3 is CASSVRQESALHF. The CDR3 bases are TGTGCCAGCAGCGTCCGACAGGAGAGTGCCCTCCACTTT.